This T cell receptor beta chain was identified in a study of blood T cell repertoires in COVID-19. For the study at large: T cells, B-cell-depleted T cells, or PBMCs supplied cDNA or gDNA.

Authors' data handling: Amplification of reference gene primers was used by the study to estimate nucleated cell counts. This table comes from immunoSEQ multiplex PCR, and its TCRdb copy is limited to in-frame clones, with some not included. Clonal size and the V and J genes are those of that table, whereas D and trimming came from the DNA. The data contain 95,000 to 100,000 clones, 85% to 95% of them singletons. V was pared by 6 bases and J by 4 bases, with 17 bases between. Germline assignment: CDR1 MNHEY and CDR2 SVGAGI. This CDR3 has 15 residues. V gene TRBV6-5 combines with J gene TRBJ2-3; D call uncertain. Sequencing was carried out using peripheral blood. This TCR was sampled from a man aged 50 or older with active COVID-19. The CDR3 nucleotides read TGTGCCAGCAGAGTTCGTGGCAGTGGGCCAGATACGCAGTATTTT. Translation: CASRVRGSGPDTQYF.